This TCR beta chain was recorded in a study of T cell responses to AZD1222 COVID-19 vaccine. General study findings and limits: Across spike, vaccine-associated CD4 TCRs were found, dominant at 160-218 and 743-854. Repertoires were obtained solely post-peak T cell response. The donor group comprised mostly white British people and more females; the analysis possibly underestimated clonal diversity. Of spike-specific TCRs, nearly half reportedly target regions left unmutated in variants.

Assay used: immunoSEQ multiplex PCR; TCRdb lists only in-frame clones, some missing. The profile shows roughly 110,000 clones, 89% of them singletons. Details on this clone: Its antigen is not identified.

CDR3 length equals 15 residues. The germline gives CDR1 LGHNA, CDR2 YSLEER. With 4 bases removed from V and 0 bases from J, the gap between germline ends came to 10 bases. The clonotype originates from an adult in good health. The sample was peripheral blood, taken on day 0 of AZD1222 vaccination. The chain joins TRBV4-3 to TRBJ2-1, with TRBD2 as a possible D gene (5 bases). CDR3: CASSLGRGSYNEQFF. The CDR3 region has the DNA TGCGCCAGCAGCCTCGGACGGGGCTCCTACAATGAGCAGTTCTTC.